This T cell receptor beta chain came from a study of CD8+CD57+ T cells in acquired aplastic anemia. About the research overall: The study obtained an average of around 2.9 ug of DNA from sorted CD4+ and CD8+ cells. CD4+ reads averaged about 11 million in healthy donors. General observations from the study: Shared by patients and controls, 25 to 30 CD8+ CDR3s were abundant in patients.

Details on this clonotype: The antigen is unknown.

The study profiled TCR beta VDJ and CDR3 using genomic DNA as template. TCRdb itself ran the reads through MiXCR, one entry per CDR3 protein. The repertoire holds a few hundred thousand distinct CDR3 sequences, with about two thirds as singletons. With 5 bases clipped from V and 4 bases from J, the junction kept 13 bases outside the gene matches. The CDR3 extends over 17 amino acids. Germline CDR1 SGHVS, CDR2 FQNEAQ. The sample was sorted CD4+, CD8+, or CD8+CD57+ T cells (not recorded which) from PBMCs. V is TRBV7-8 and J is TRBJ2-2; TRBD2 agrees at 7 bases. The origin of this receptor is a human donor in good health, serving as a control. The CDR3 loop reads CASSPAAGNRRTGELFF. The CDR3 bases are TGTGCCAGCAGCCCCGCAGCGGGGAACCGACGCACCGGGGAGCTGTTTTTT.